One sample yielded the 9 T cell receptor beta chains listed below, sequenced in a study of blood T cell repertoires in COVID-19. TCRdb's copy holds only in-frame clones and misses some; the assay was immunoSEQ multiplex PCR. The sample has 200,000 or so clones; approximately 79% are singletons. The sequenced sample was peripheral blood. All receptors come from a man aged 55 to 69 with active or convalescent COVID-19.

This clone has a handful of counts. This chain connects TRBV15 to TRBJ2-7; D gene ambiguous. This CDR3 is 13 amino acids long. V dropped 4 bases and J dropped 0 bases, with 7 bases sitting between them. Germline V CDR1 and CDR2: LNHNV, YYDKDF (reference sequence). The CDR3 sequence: CATSNYTSYEQYF. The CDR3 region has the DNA TGTGCCACCAGCAACTACACCTCCTACGAGCAGTACTTC. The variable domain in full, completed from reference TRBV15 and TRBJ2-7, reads DAMVIQNPRYQVTQFGKPVTLSCSQTLNHNVMYWYQQKSSQAPKLLFHYYDKDFNNEADTPDNFQSRRPNTSFCFLDIRSPGLGDTAMYLCATSNYTSYEQYFGPGTRLTVT.

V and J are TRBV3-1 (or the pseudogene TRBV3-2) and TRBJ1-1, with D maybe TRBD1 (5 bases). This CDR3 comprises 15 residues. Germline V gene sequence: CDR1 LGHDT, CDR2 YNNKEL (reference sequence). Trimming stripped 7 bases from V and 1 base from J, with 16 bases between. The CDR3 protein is CASNRNGGKNTEAFF. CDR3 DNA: TGTGCCAGCAACCGAAACGGGGGAAAGAACACTGAAGCTTTCTTT.

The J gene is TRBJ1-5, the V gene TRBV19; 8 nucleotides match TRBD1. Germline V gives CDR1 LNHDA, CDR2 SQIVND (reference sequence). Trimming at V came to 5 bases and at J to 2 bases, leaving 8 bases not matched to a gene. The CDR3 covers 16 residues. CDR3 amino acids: CASSPLGQGRNQPQHF. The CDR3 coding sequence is TGTGCCAGTAGTCCCCTCGGACAGGGACGCAATCAGCCCCAGCATTTT.

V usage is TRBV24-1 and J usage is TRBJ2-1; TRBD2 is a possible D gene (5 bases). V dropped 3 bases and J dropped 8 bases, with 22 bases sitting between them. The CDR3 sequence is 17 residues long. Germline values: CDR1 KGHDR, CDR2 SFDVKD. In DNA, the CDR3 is TGTGCCACCAGTGATCCGGGTCGCGGACTCACGAGCGATGAGCAGTTCTTC. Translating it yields CATSDPGRGLTSDEQFF.

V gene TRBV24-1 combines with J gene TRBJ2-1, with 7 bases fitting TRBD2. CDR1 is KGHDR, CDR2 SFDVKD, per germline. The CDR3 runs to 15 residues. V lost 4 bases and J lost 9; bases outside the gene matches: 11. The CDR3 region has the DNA TGTGCCACCAGTGAAGGGAGGGCCTTACCTCGTGAGCAGTTCTTC. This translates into CATSEGRALPREQFF.

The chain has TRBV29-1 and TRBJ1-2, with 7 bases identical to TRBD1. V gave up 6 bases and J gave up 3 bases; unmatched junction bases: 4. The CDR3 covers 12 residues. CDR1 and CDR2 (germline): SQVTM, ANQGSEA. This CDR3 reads CSVPTGYYGYTF. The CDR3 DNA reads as TGCAGCGTCCCGACAGGGTACTATGGCTACACCTTC.

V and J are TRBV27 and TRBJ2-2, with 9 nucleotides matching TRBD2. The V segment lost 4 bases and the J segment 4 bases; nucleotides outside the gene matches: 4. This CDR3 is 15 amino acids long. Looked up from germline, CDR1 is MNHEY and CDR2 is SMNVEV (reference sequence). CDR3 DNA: TGTGCCAGCAGTTCGCGGCGGGAGGGCACCGGGGAGCTGTTTTTT. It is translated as CASSSRREGTGELFF.

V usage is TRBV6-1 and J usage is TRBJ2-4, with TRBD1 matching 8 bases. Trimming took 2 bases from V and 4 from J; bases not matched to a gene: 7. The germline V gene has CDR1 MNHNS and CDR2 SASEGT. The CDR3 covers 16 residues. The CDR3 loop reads CASSELSGQGKNIQYF. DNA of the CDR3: TGTGCCAGCAGTGAACTATCCGGACAGGGAAAAAACATTCAGTACTTC.

CDR3 DNA sequence: TGCGCCAGCAGCCAGGACGGACTAGAGGGAACAGGGGAGACCCAGTACTTC. It specifies CASSQDGLEGTGETQYF. This chain joins TRBV4-1 and TRBJ2-5, with D tentatively TRBD2 (7 bases). The germline gives CDR1 MGHRA, CDR2 YSYEKL. V was clipped by 3 bases and J by 5 bases, with 22 bases between them. The CDR3 sequence is 17 residues long.